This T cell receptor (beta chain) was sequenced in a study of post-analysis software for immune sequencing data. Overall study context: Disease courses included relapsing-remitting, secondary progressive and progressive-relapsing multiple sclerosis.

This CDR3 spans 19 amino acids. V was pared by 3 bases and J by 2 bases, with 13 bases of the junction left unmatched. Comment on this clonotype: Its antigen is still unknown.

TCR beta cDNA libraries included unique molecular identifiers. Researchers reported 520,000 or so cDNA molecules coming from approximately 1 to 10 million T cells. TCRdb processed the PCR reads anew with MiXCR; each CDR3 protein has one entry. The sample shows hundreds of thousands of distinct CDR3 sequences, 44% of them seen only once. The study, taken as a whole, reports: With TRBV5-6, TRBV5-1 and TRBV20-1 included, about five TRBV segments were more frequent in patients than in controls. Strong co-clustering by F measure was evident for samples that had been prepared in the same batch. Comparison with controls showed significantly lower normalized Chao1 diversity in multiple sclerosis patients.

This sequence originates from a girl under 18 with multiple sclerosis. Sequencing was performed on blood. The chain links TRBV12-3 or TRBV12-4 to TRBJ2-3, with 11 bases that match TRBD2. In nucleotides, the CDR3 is TGTGCCAGCAGTTTTCGGACTAGCGGGCCCCGCTCCCCCACAGATACGCAGTATTTT. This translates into CASSFRTSGPRSPTDTQYF.